Each of the 16 T cell receptor beta chains below was sequenced from the same sample in a study of T cell responses to AZD1222 COVID-19 vaccine. Method: immunoSEQ multiplex PCR; TCRdb's copy keeps in-frame clones and lacks some. The table lists around 140,000 clones, approximately 92% of them singletons, with about 1.9% in the top ten. This specimen consisted of peripheral blood, obtained 28 days after the second AZD1222 dose. All receptors come from an adult who received the AZD1222 COVID-19 vaccine.

Only a few counts were recorded for this clone. This sequence joins TRBV18 and TRBJ1-2, with D possibly TRBD1 on 6 matching bases. The CDR3 is made up of 15 amino acids. V was clipped by 6 bases and J by 5 bases, with 19 bases between them. The germline V gene has CDR1 KGHSH and CDR2 LQKENI. This chain's CDR3 is CASSSAAGGEYGYTF. The CDR3 DNA is TGTGCCAGCTCCTCCGCGGCGGGGGGCGAATATGGCTACACCTTC.

The V gene is TRBV19, the J gene TRBJ2-1; 15 bases agree with TRBD2. Losses at the gene ends were 5 bases for V and 8 bases for J; bases not matched to a gene: 10. This CDR3 contains 17 residues. The germline V gene has CDR1 LNHDA and CDR2 SQIVND (reference sequence). DNA of the CDR3: TGTGCCAGTAGTCGCCCCGGGACTAGCGGGAGGCCCCATGAGCAGTTCTTC. The encoded protein is CASSRPGTSGRPHEQFF.

V and J are TRBV19 and TRBJ1-6, with no clear D. Trimming stripped 2 bases from V and 10 bases from J, with 12 bases between. This CDR3 spans 14 amino acids. Per germline, CDR1 LNHDA and CDR2 SQIVND (reference sequence). For the CDR3, the DNA is TGTGCCAGTAGTATATCGGACCTCTCCTCACCCCTCCACTTT. Its translation is CASSISDLSSPLHF.

The gene calls are TRBV3-1 (or the pseudogene TRBV3-2) and TRBJ2-1; D is unclear. V gave up 1 base and J gave up 6 bases, with 10 bases separating them. CDR3 length: 14 amino acids. Germline lookup yields CDR1 LGHDT and CDR2 YNNKEL (reference sequence). CDR3 region: CASSQVTTSNEQFF. CDR3 coding DNA: TGTGCCAGCAGCCAAGTTACTACCAGCAATGAGCAGTTCTTC.

The J gene is TRBJ2-5, the V gene TRBV3-1 (or the pseudogene TRBV3-2), with 8 bases lining up with TRBD2. Per germline, CDR1 LGHDT and CDR2 YNNKEL (reference sequence). This CDR3 spans 15 amino acids. V lost 4 bases, J lost 5 bases, and 9 bases stayed unmatched. CDR3 bases: TGTGCCAGCAGCCGGTCGAGCGGGAGAGGGGAGACCCAGTACTTC. Its protein product is CASSRSSGRGETQYF.

The chain uses TRBV19 and TRBJ1-4; 8 bases are shared with TRBD1. The CDR3 extends over 13 amino acids. Per germline, CDR1 LNHDA and CDR2 SQIVND (reference sequence). V was pared by 4 bases and J by 7 bases, with 2 bases of the junction left unmatched. The CDR3 sequence: CASSTGQVEKLFF. The CDR3 nucleotides read TGTGCCAGTAGTACGGGACAGGTTGAAAAACTGTTTTTT.

The CDR3 bases are TGTGCCAGCAGTTACCCAGGGGATTCGGACTATGGCTACACCTTC. Protein sequence: CASSYPGDSDYGYTF. The V and J genes are TRBV6-5 and TRBJ1-2, with D perhaps TRBD1 (6 bases). CDR1 and CDR2 from the germline V gene are MNHEY and SVGAGI. V was cut by 2 bases and J by 3 bases, with 13 bases left in between. The CDR3 is made up of 15 amino acids.

V is TRBV11-2 and J is TRBJ2-5, with D hard to call. The CDR3 totals 12 residues. CDR1 SGHAT and CDR2 FQNNGV come from the germline V gene. Trimming stripped 5 bases from V and 2 bases from J, with 6 bases between. The CDR3 loop reads CASSPGQETQYF. The DNA of the CDR3 is TGTGCCAGCAGCCCAGGACAAGAGACCCAGTACTTC.

The gene calls are TRBV5-1 and TRBJ1-2; D ambiguous. Germline V gene lookup returns CDR1 SGHRS and CDR2 YFSETQ. Deletions cut 3 bases from V and 8 bases from J, with 17 bases between. This CDR3 region has 14 residues. Written as DNA, the CDR3 is TGCGCCAGCAGCTCGACGGGCTTGAGACTCGGCTACACCTTC. Translated: CASSSTGLRLGYTF.

The chain combines TRBV2 with TRBJ2-3, with D tentatively TRBD1 or TRBD2 (6 bases each). Germline CDR1 reads SNHLY; CDR2 reads FYNNEI. The CDR3 covers 15 residues. V shed 10 bases and J shed 0 bases, with 17 bases lying between them. The CDR3 DNA sequence: TGTGCCACCCGCGGAGGGGGGACTAGCACAGATACGCAGTATTTT. Its protein product is CATRGGGTSTDTQYF.

The J gene is TRBJ2-5, the V gene TRBV30; D unclear. The CDR3 contains 13 residues. V gave up 0 bases and J gave up 4 bases, with 9 bases separating them. The germline V gene encodes CDR1 GTSNPN and CDR2 SVGIG (reference sequence). This CDR3 reads CAWSVQIGETQYF. CDR3 nucleotides: TGTGCCTGGAGTGTCCAGATAGGAGAGACCCAGTACTTC.

The table lists this clone with a count of one. The chain uses TRBV11-3 and TRBJ2-3; a weak D match, TRBD2 (6 bases). The CDR3 spans 14 residues. Trimming stripped 1 base from V and 4 bases from J, with 9 bases between. In germline, CDR1 is SGHNT, CDR2 YENEEA. The DNA of the CDR3 is TGTGCCAGCAGCTTAGGCGTAGCGGCAGATACGCAGTATTTT. Translating it yields CASSLGVAADTQYF.

The chain links TRBV11-3 to TRBJ1-1, with D possibly matching TRBD1 (6 bases). Trimming shortened V by 3 bases and J by 13 bases, and 18 bases separated the two germline ends. Germline CDR1 reads SGHNT; CDR2 reads YENEEA. The CDR3 totals 13 residues. The CDR3 DNA reads as TGTGCCAGCAGCTTCAACGATGGGGGCCCTGTTTTCTTT. Its translation is CASSFNDGGPVFF.

The chain uses TRBV7-9 and TRBJ2-7; 8 bases agree with TRBD2. The CDR3 runs to 14 residues. Germline loops: CDR1 SEHNR, CDR2 FQNEAQ (reference sequence). Trimming removed 5 bases from V and 2 bases from J; junction bases left unmatched: 5. The CDR3 DNA sequence: TGTGCCAGCAGCCCAGCGGGGGTTACCTACGAGCAGTACTTC. Protein: CASSPAGVTYEQYF.

The V and J genes are TRBV5-1 and TRBJ2-5; the match to TRBD2 covers 10 bases. Unmatched junction bases numbered 3, after V lost 2 bases and J lost 2 bases. Germline CDR1 and CDR2: SGHRS and YFSETQ. This CDR3 region has 15 residues. CDR3 in DNA: TGCGCCAGCAGCTTCCTAGCGGGAGAACAAGAGACCCAGTACTTC. Its translation is CASSFLAGEQETQYF.

V usage is TRBV18 and J usage is TRBJ2-1; TRBD2 matches 8 bases. CDR1 is KGHSH, CDR2 LQKENI, per germline. The CDR3 has 15 amino acids. Trimming removed 0 bases from V and 8 bases from J; junction bases left unmatched: 6. The CDR3 sequence is CASSPPWLAGYEQFF. CDR3 DNA: TGTGCCAGCTCACCACCTTGGCTAGCGGGCTATGAGCAGTTCTTC.